This T cell receptor (beta chain) was recorded in a study of blood T cells in healthy people across ages (dated by TCRdb to about 2015). For the wider study: In model experiments, roughly one uniquely barcoded TCR beta cDNA molecule per two T cells was captured by template switching. The study measured age-related changes in TCR beta repertoire diversity using deep sequencing normalized with unique cDNA molecular identifiers. The donors were split into four age groups: young (average 16 years), middle-aged (roughly 39), aged (roughly 68) and long-lived (82). To avoid experimental bias, donors of different ages were distributed randomly across sequencing lanes. The study analyzed two additional independent replicas of 1 million unique cDNA reads from the same blood draw for two donors, one aged 18 to 30 and one aged 80 or older. The paper as a whole reports these results and caveats: Conclusive comparison of naive and antigen-experienced compartments was prevented by the profiling of bulk unsorted PBMCs. Total diversity estimates from one million sequenced T cells were considered lower bounds and underestimates. Because donor CMV infection status was unknown, age-related changes in expanded clonotypes were potentially confounded. There was a strong correlation between observed TCR beta diversity and the percentage of naive T cells measured by flow cytometry. The long-lived group showed more naive CD4+ T cells, fewer expanded clones and increased TCR diversity than the aged group, suggesting age selection. Observed TCR beta diversity per million T cells fell roughly linearly with age, and a significant reduction was already apparent by age around 40.

Systemically healthy Caucasian individuals from Russia, 35 to 50 in total and aged about 6 to 90 years, were included as donors. Ten milliliters of peripheral blood were drawn from each donor into EDTA-treated Vacutainer tubes. Ficoll-Paque density-gradient centrifugation was used to isolate PBMCs, with at least 7 million per sample. Total RNA was extracted from PBMCs with Trizol reagent, with at least 6 micrograms obtained per sample. For every donor, flow cytometry on a PBMC aliquot measured the percentage of naive CD45RAhigh/CD27high T cells. On this clonotype itself: Its cognate antigen has yet to be identified. The record has no base qualities; no much larger clone is one base away.

Taken from the germline V gene, the CDR1 and CDR2 loops are SGHDN and FVKESK. Relative to germline, V is 4 bases shorter and J is 0 bases shorter, with 12 bases between their ends. The CDR3 measures 16 amino acids from cysteine to phenylalanine. The CDR3 DNA has 48 bases and is translated from base 1. The method behind the library was 5' RACE. The sequencer was an Illumina HiSeq 2500. A second PCR of roughly 7 to 11 cycles was performed with a sample-barcoded 5' primer and a J-beta primer mix. A unique molecular identifier was introduced onto each TCR beta cDNA molecule by a template-switch 5' adaptor carrying 12 random nucleotides. Each sample yielded at least 3 million CDR3-containing paired-end reads. The Mint cDNA synthesis kit, primed by a TRBC-specific oligonucleotide, was used to synthesize first-strand cDNA from all RNA. All cDNA was treated with uracil-DNA glycosylase and then went through a first 18-cycle PCR with the universal primers M1SS and BC2_uni_R. In the source study's methods: Normalization of each sample was performed by random selection of 1 million high-quality reads, each carrying a distinct molecular identifier. Instead of being binned into consensus sequences, reads with shared molecular identifiers were discarded. MiTCR, with a Q25 quality threshold and the strictest error-elimination algorithm, was used for CDR3 identification, clonotype clustering and error correction. A nonparametric unseen species model with Euler transformation was used to estimate lower-bound total TCR beta diversity. TCRdb reanalyzed the raw reads on its own, using fastp at Q25 for trimming and MiXCR for clone calling, and kept in-frame beta chains. Each entry is one CDR3 protein sequence, shown with its most common DNA and genes. TCRdb's processing, not the study's, gives the V and J calls here. Counted in this sample were about 1.8 million distinct CDR3 sequences; about 50% of them appeared once. Around 2.1% of the sample lies in the top ten.

The TCR originated in a woman in her forties in good health. The receptor chain draws on TRBV14 and TRBJ1-4; the D gene is possibly TRBD1, with 5 bases matching. Sequencing input: blood. The CDR3 sequence is CASSPGTLATNEKLFF. The DNA sequence is as follows: TGTGCCAGCAGCCCCGGGACTCTTGCAACTAATGAAAAACTGTTTTTT.